A single sample is the source of the 21 T cell receptor beta chains below, sequenced in a study of T cell repertoires in aging, cancer and after chemotherapy (dated by TCRdb to between 2018 and 2020). For sequencing, an Illumina MiSeq was employed. Using a mixed TRB-A/B primer pool, multiplex touch-down PCR amplified rearranged TRB sequences covering the V, D and J segments. The public reads were reanalyzed by TCRdb: fastp trimming at Q25, MiXCR alignment, in-frame beta chains only. All rows with the same CDR3 protein become a single entry with the most common DNA and genes. The sample includes around 13,000 distinct CDR3 sequences, with approximately 27% observed a single time. The leading ten clones occupy approximately 9% of the sample. Instead of sorted cells or RNA, genomic DNA extracted from peripheral blood served as the source for amplifying TCR beta rearrangements. Sequenced material: blood. The receptors were sampled from a human donor with a blood cancer.

This clonotype showed up many times. The chain employs TRBV6-5 and TRBJ1-1; D gene ambiguous. Trimming pared 2 bases from V and 1 base from J, leaving 8 bases between. The CDR3 is 14 amino acids. Germline CDR1 reads MNHEY; CDR2 reads SVGAGI. DNA for the CDR3: TGTGCCAGCAGTTACGCGAACACGAACACTGAAGCTTTCTTT. This sequence encodes CASSYANTNTEAFF.

This clonotype is medium-sized by share. The rearrangement links TRBV12-3 or TRBV12-4 to TRBJ2-2, with D possibly matching TRBD1 (6 bases). This CDR3 has 15 residues. V was cut by 0 bases and J by 6 bases, with 11 bases left in between. CDR3 loop: CASSLAAGVAGELFF. DNA for the CDR3: TGTGCCAGCAGTTTAGCAGCAGGGGTGGCCGGGGAGCTGTTTTTT.

This clonotype was detected a few times. V usage is TRBV6-1 and J usage is TRBJ1-3, with D possibly TRBD1 on 5 matching bases. The germline CDR1 and CDR2 sequences are MNHNS and SASEGT. Trimming pared 8 bases from V and 1 base from J, leaving 12 bases between. The CDR3 runs 14 residues. CDR3 DNA sequence: TGTGCCAGCGCCTGGAAGGGGTCTGGAAACACCATATATTTT. It is translated as CASAWKGSGNTIYF.

The chain recombines TRBV11-2 with TRBJ2-7, with TRBD1 as a possible D gene (6 bases). The CDR3 has 16 residues. Trimming shortened V by 0 bases and J by 7 bases, and 19 bases separated the two germline ends. CDR1 and CDR2 from the germline V gene are SGHAT and FQNNGV. The CDR3 DNA reads TGTGCCAGCAGCTTAGATCGTACAGGGATGGTCGGGGAGCAGTACGTC. Protein: CASSLDRTGMVGEQYV.

This clonotype came up many times. The chain has TRBV19 and TRBJ2-1; 7 nucleotides match TRBD2. The CDR3 is 14 amino acids. With 4 bases clipped from V and 4 bases from J, the junction kept 4 bases outside the gene matches. Looked up from germline, CDR1 is LNHDA and CDR2 is SQIVND (reference sequence). Here the CDR3 reads CASSRAGLYNEQFF. CDR3 DNA: TGTGCCAGTAGTAGGGCGGGACTATACAATGAGCAGTTCTTC.

By sample fraction, this clonotype is medium-sized. The chain couples TRBV5-4 to TRBJ2-1; TRBD2 aligns across 13 bases. The germline V gene has CDR1 SGHNT and CDR2 YYREEE (reference sequence). J gave up 6 bases and V 4 bases, and 16 bases lay outside the gene matches. This CDR3 spans 19 amino acids. The CDR3 DNA reads as TGTGCCAGCAGCCAAGGACTAGCGGGAGTTCGGATGGCGTCCAATGAGCAGTTCTTC. This gives the protein CASSQGLAGVRMASNEQFF.

With regard to this clonotype: This clone may be a read error of a much larger clone one base away. This chain connects TRBV5-5 to TRBJ2-1, with 8 bases lining up with TRBD2. CDR3 length: 12 residues. V lost 6 bases to trimming and J lost 9 bases; unmatched junction nucleotides: 5. Germline V lookup: CDR1 SGHKS, CDR2 YYEKEE (reference sequence). This CDR3 is CASIFGLAEQFF. The CDR3 DNA reads as TGTGCCAGCATCTTTGGACTAGCTGAGCAGTTCTTC.

The V and J genes are TRBV5-6 and TRBJ2-5, with D hard to call. CDR3 size: 14 residues. Trimming shortened V by 3 bases and J by 11 bases, and 20 bases separated the two germline ends. CDR1 is SGHDT, CDR2 YYEEEE, per germline. CDR3: CASSSYSTYNEQYF. Here the CDR3 DNA reads TGTGCCAGCAGCTCCTATTCCACATACAATGAGCAGTACTTC.

The V and J genes are TRBV19 and TRBJ2-3; 10 bases map to TRBD2. The CDR3 extends over 17 amino acids. Germline V lookup: CDR1 LNHDA, CDR2 SQIVND (reference sequence). The ends lost 4 bases at V and 5 bases at J; junction bases unmatched: 12. The CDR3 loop reads CASSTPGSGRAKDTQYF. The CDR3 DNA reads TGTGCCAGTAGTACTCCAGGGAGCGGGAGGGCCAAAGATACGCAGTATTTT.

Points on this clonotype: Compared with germline, one end of the junction differs, possibly owing to a read error. This chain uses TRBV5-6 with TRBJ1-1, with D perhaps matching TRBD1 (5 bases). The CDR3 loop spans 14 amino acids. Germline V gene data show CDR1 as SGHDT and CDR2 as YYEEEE. CDR3 amino acids: CASSSPRWGGEAFF. Written as DNA, the CDR3 is TGCGCCAGCAGCTCCCCCCGGTGGGGCGGCGAAGCTTTCTTT.

In its sample, this clonotype ranks as medium-sized. The gene calls are TRBV6-6 and TRBJ1-1; no firm D call. The germline V gene has CDR1 MNHNY and CDR2 SVGAGI (reference sequence). The V end lost 7 bases, the J end lost 1 base, and 1 base lay between the germline ends. The CDR3 consists of 10 residues. The CDR3 loop is CASTNTEAFF. Written as DNA, the CDR3 is TGTGCCAGCACGAACACTGAAGCTTTCTTT.

The chain couples TRBV7-2 to TRBJ1-4; no clear D. The CDR3 consists of 13 residues. The V end lost 5 bases, the J end lost 10 bases, and 14 bases lay between the germline ends. Germline CDR1 reads SGHTA; CDR2 reads FQGNSA. This chain's CDR3 is CASSERQLGKLFF. CDR3 sequence (DNA): TGTGCCAGCAGCGAACGCCAACTTGGAAAACTGTTTTTT.

By share, this clonotype ranks as medium-sized. The rearrangement uses TRBV24-1 and TRBJ1-2; no definite D call. Trimming cost V 4 bases and J 4 bases, with 3 bases left between them. The CDR3 is 11 residues long. Germline lookup yields CDR1 KGHDR and CDR2 SFDVKD. The CDR3 sequence: CATSEGYGYTF. In nucleotides, the CDR3 is TGTGCCACCAGTGAGGGCTATGGCTACACCTTC.

As DNA, the CDR3 is TGTGCCAGCAGTTTTTTCAATGAGCAGTTCTTC. Its protein is CASSFFNEQFF. The chain combines TRBV27 with TRBJ2-1; no clear D. The V and J ends lost 3 bases and 6 bases respectively, with 3 bases between them. The CDR3 sequence is 11 residues long. The germline V gene encodes CDR1 MNHEY and CDR2 SMNVEV (reference sequence).

This clonotype was counted a single time. This chain uses TRBV14 with TRBJ1-5; 8 nucleotides match TRBD1. This CDR3 spans 16 amino acids. Germline V gives CDR1 SGHDN, CDR2 FVKESK. The V gene end was trimmed by 2 bases and the J gene end by 1 base; junction bases not matched to a gene: 4. CDR3 loop: CASSQRQGRSNQPQHF. CDR3 nucleotide sequence: TGTGCCAGCAGCCAACGACAGGGGAGAAGCAATCAGCCCCAGCATTTT.

This clonotype ranks as medium-sized. J is TRBJ2-2 and V is TRBV5-4; no clear D gene. V was shortened by 0 bases and J by 0 bases, with 6 bases between the two germline ends. This CDR3 comprises 15 residues. Germline-derived CDR1 and CDR2 are SGHNT and YYREEE (reference sequence). The CDR3, as DNA: TGTGCCAGCAGCTTGGGGCTTTCGAACACCGGGGAGCTGTTTTTT. Translation: CASSLGLSNTGELFF.

This clonotype is categorized as medium-sized. The gene calls are TRBV5-6 and TRBJ2-2; 12 bases are shared with TRBD2. The CDR3 length is 17 residues. After removal of 1 base from V and 7 bases from J, the junction contained 8 bases not matched to a gene. In germline, CDR1 is SGHDT, CDR2 YYEEEE. The CDR3 protein is CASSLWLAGGPIGELFF. The CDR3 coding sequence is TGTGCCAGCAGCTTGTGGCTAGCGGGAGGGCCGATCGGGGAGCTGTTTTTT.

This clonotype was detected a few times. The chain has TRBV24-1 and TRBJ1-5; TRBD1 is a possible D gene (5 bases). V lost 7 bases and J lost 2, with 8 bases in between. The germline CDR1 and CDR2 sequences are KGHDR and SFDVKD. The CDR3 is made up of 13 amino acids. CDR3 sequence: CATSGGRNQPQHF. The CDR3 nucleotides read TGTGCCACCAGCGGGGGTCGCAATCAGCCCCAGCATTTT.

The chain uses TRBV7-9 and TRBJ2-1; weak D call: TRBD2 (5 bases). This CDR3 has 15 residues. Per the germline V gene, CDR1 is SEHNR and CDR2 is FQNEAQ (reference sequence). The V end was cut by 3 bases, the J end by 6 bases, with 15 bases between. CDR3 nucleotide sequence: TGTGCCAGCAGCTTGGGTTCTCAGCGGCGCAATGAGCAGTTCTTC. Protein sequence: CASSLGSQRRNEQFF.

Only a few counts were recorded for this clonotype. V and J are TRBV6-1 and TRBJ1-5; 10 nucleotides align to TRBD1. CDR3 length: 17 residues. Germline loops: CDR1 MNHNS, CDR2 SASEGT. After removal of 6 bases from V and 1 base from J, the junction contained 9 bases not matched to a gene. The CDR3 here is CASSPGTGARSNQPQHF. The DNA of the CDR3 is TGTGCCAGCAGCCCCGGGACAGGGGCCCGGAGCAATCAGCCCCAGCATTTT.

This clonotype was seen a handful of times. V usage is TRBV7-2 and J usage is TRBJ1-2; TRBD1 is a possible D gene (5 bases). The CDR3 contains 19 residues. Trimming stripped 0 bases from V and 0 bases from J, with 20 bases between. Germline CDR1 and CDR2: SGHTA and FQGNSA. CDR3 residues: CASSLAQAARGQANYGYTF. For the CDR3, the DNA is TGTGCCAGCAGCTTAGCGCAAGCGGCTAGGGGCCAAGCTAACTATGGCTACACCTTC.